Reported below is one T cell receptor beta chain. The antigen remains unidentified. Germline CDR1 SGHAT, CDR2 FQNNGV. Trimming took 1 base from V and 3 from J; bases not matched to a gene: 6. The CDR3 totals 16 residues. These data are taken from a study of T cell responses to AZD1222 COVID-19 vaccine. Study observations and caveats: It was only a handful of AZD1222 recipients who were seropositive at baseline. None of the repertoires were sampled until the peak T cell response had passed. There were mostly white British donors and more females than males, and clonal diversity was possibly underestimated.

The method was immunoSEQ multiplex PCR; TCRdb's version includes in-frame clones alone and lacks a portion of them. The sample lists 100,000 to 120,000 clones, approximately 94% occurring once. The source of this sequence is an adult who received the AZD1222 COVID-19 vaccine. The chain is built from TRBV11-2 and TRBJ1-3, with TRBD1 identical over 7 bases. This specimen consisted of peripheral blood, obtained 28 days after the second AZD1222 dose. The CDR3 bases are TGTGCCAGCAGCTTAGGTTTAAGGGACAGTGGAAACACCATATATTTT. Amino acid sequence: CASSLGLRDSGNTIYF.